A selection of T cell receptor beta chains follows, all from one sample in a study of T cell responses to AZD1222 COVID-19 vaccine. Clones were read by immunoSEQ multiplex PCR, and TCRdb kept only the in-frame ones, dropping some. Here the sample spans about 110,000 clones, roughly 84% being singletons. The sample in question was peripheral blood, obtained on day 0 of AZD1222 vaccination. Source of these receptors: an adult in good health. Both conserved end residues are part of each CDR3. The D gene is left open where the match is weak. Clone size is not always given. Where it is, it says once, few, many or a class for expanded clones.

CDR3: CASSLSRGAGGEQFF
V: TRBV11-1
D: TRBD2
J: TRBJ2-1
size: .

CDR3: CASSSRTGTEAFF
V: TRBV5-4
D: .
J: TRBJ1-1
size: .

CDR3: CASSLEGGGGNTIYF
V: TRBV5-1
D: .
J: TRBJ1-3
size: once

CDR3: CASSYSGGREKLFF
V: TRBV6-5
D: .
J: TRBJ1-4
size: .

CDR3: CATSDRLDRYTGELFF
V: TRBV24-1
D: .
J: TRBJ2-2
size: .

CDR3: CASNPLRGDQPQHF
V: TRBV7-2
D: .
J: TRBJ1-5
size: .

CDR3: CASSYQRLVRAGELFF
V: TRBV6-2/TRBV6-3
D: .
J: TRBJ2-2
size: .

CDR3: CASSQEALRYSNQPQHF
V: TRBV4-2
D: .
J: TRBJ1-5
size: few

CDR3: CASSLTGRNSPLHF
V: TRBV7-3
D: .
J: TRBJ1-6
size: .

CDR3: CASSFFGGDGYTF
V: TRBV7-2
D: .
J: TRBJ1-2
size: .

CDR3: CASRTWTADPSNQPQHF
V: TRBV19
D: .
J: TRBJ1-5
size: .

CDR3: CASSVGQYNEQFF
V: TRBV9
D: .
J: TRBJ2-1
size: few

CDR3: CASSYSSGGTNTGELFF
V: TRBV6-2/TRBV6-3
D: TRBD2
J: TRBJ2-2
size: .

CDR3: CASSLNPQGAGDTQYF
V: TRBV7-3
D: TRBD1
J: TRBJ2-3
size: .

CDR3: CASSHGQLTNEKLFF
V: TRBV5-4
D: .
J: TRBJ1-4
size: .

CDR3: CASSSDPRAGLYEQYF
V: TRBV5-4
D: .
J: TRBJ2-7
size: once

CDR3: CASSRVFGGNEKLFF
V: TRBV19
D: .
J: TRBJ1-4
size: .